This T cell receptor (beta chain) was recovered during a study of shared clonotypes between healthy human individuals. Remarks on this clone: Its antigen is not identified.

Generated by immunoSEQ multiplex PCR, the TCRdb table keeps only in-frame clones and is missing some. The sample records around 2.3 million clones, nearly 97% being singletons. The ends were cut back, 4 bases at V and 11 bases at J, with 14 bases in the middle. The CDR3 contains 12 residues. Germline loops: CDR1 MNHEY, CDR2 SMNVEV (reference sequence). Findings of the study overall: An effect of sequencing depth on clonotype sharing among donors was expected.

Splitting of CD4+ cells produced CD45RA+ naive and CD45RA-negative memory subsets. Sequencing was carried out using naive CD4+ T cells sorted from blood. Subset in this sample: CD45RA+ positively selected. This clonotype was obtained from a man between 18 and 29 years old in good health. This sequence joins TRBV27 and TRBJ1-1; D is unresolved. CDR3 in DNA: TGTGCCAGCAGTTCACTTCTCGGACGCGCTTTCTTT. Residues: CASSSLLGRAFF.